The 21 T cell receptor beta chains given below trace back to one sample, sequenced in a study of cytomegalovirus exposure and HLA in healthy donors. Primers for the PCR totalled 60 Vbeta and 13 Jbeta. Produced via immunoSEQ multiplex PCR; TCRdb's table is partial and in-frame only. The sample gives 200,000 to 250,000 clones, about 78% of which show up once; about 3.8% is in the top ten. The material sequenced was PBMCs. Receptors originate from a male donor in good health and CMV-seronegative.

The chain has TRBV6-5 and TRBJ1-5; D uncertain. The V gene's germline CDR1 is MNHEY and CDR2 SVGAGI. The V end lost 5 bases, the J end lost 2 bases, and 13 bases lay between the germline ends. This CDR3 region has 15 residues. CDR3 nucleotides: TGTGCCAGCAGTCGCCGGCCCGAGGGCAATCAGCCCCAGCATTTT. Protein product: CASSRRPEGNQPQHF.

The gene calls are TRBV6-1 and TRBJ2-5, with 8 nucleotides matching TRBD1. The V gene's germline CDR1 is MNHNS and CDR2 SASEGT. There are 17 residues in the CDR3. Trimming at V came to 4 bases and at J to 1 base, leaving 11 bases not matched to a gene. CDR3 bases: TGTGCCAGCAGTGCTGGAGCAGGGGGCGCCTTCCAAGAGACCCAGTACTTC. It encodes CASSAGAGGAFQETQYF.

The chain employs TRBV30 and TRBJ2-2, with 9 bases lining up with TRBD2. Germline CDR1 and CDR2: GTSNPN and SVGIG (reference sequence). Losses at the gene ends were 5 bases for V and 0 bases for J; bases not matched to a gene: 4. This CDR3 comprises 15 residues. CDR3 sequence (DNA): TGTGCCTGGGGGGCTAGCGGGGCGAACACCGGGGAGCTGTTTTTT. Its translation: CAWGASGANTGELFF.

This rearrangement joins TRBV10-3 to TRBJ1-2, with TRBD1 as a possible D gene (5 bases). Trimming pared 3 bases from V and 3 bases from J, leaving 14 bases between. CDR3 length equals 15 residues. From germline, CDR1 is ENHRY and CDR2 SYGVKD. CDR3 in amino acids: CAISDPTEGYYGYTF. In DNA, the CDR3 is TGTGCCATCAGTGACCCCACGGAGGGGTACTATGGCTACACCTTC.

This chain joins TRBV7-2 and TRBJ2-5, with 8 nucleotides matching TRBD2. The J call may be faulty, since TRBJ2-7 better matches the DNA end. The length of the CDR3 is 15 residues. Germline CDR1 SGHTA, CDR2 FQGNSA. The CDR3 DNA follows: TGTGCCAGCAGCCTAAGGGGACTAGGCATCTACGAGCAGTACTTC. It yields the protein CASSLRGLGIYEQYF.

This chain joins TRBV27 and TRBJ2-1; 7 bases match TRBD2. Germline V CDR1 and CDR2: MNHEY, SMNVEV (reference sequence). The CDR3 has 16 amino acids. After removal of 5 bases from V and 9 bases from J, the junction contained 16 bases not matched to a gene. The CDR3 sequence is CASSHRSGLDQTEQFF. In DNA, the CDR3 is TGTGCCAGCAGTCACCGATCTGGACTAGATCAAACTGAGCAGTTCTTC.

The chain links TRBV7-3 to TRBJ2-7, with TRBD2 identical over 8 bases. CDR3 size: 21 residues. Germline V gives CDR1 SGHTA, CDR2 FQGTGA. V lost 5 bases, J lost 2 bases, and 26 bases stayed unmatched. CDR3 amino acids: CASSPPIILREGLKFPYEQYF. Here the CDR3 DNA reads TGTGCCAGCAGCCCCCCAATTATACTCCGGGAGGGCCTAAAATTCCCCTACGAGCAGTACTTC.

The chain uses TRBV5-1 and TRBJ1-2; unclear D gene. Germline CDR1 is SGHRS and CDR2 is YFSETQ. Trimming shortened V by 0 bases and J by 5 bases, and 11 bases separated the two germline ends. The CDR3 has 14 residues. CDR3 protein: CASSLGGFEYGYTF. As DNA, the CDR3 is TGCGCCAGCAGCTTGGGAGGGTTCGAGTATGGCTACACCTTC.

The J gene is TRBJ1-5, the V gene TRBV11-2, with 7 bases identical to TRBD1. Germline trimming cut 5 bases from V and 4 bases from J; bases unmatched to any gene: 5. Germline lookup yields CDR1 SGHAT and CDR2 FQNNGV. The CDR3 has 14 amino acids. CDR3 in amino acids: CASSHTTGNQPQHF. The CDR3 DNA follows: TGTGCCAGCAGCCACACGACAGGGAATCAGCCCCAGCATTTT.

The chain has TRBV6-5 and TRBJ2-2; TRBD1 aligns across 7 bases. Germline-derived CDR1 and CDR2 are MNHEY and SVGAGI. The J segment lost 7 bases and the V segment lost 5 bases, leaving 10 bases of the junction unmatched. The CDR3 length is 15 residues. The CDR3 DNA sequence: TGTGCCAGCAGTACCGACAGGGTATTTGGCGGGGAGCTGTTTTTT. This encodes CASSTDRVFGGELFF.

This sequence joins TRBV7-9 and TRBJ1-1, with D possibly matching TRBD1 (5 bases). The CDR3 is 15 amino acids. Trimming pared 1 base from V and 0 bases from J, leaving 9 bases between. From germline, CDR1 is SEHNR and CDR2 FQNEAQ (reference sequence). This chain's CDR3 is CASSLGDRVNTEAFF. The DNA of the CDR3 is TGTGCCAGCAGCTTAGGAGACAGAGTGAACACTGAAGCTTTCTTT.

The chain has TRBV18 and TRBJ2-7; TRBD2 matches 12 bases. Trimming removed 2 bases from V and 4 bases from J; junction bases left unmatched: 6. The CDR3 covers 16 residues. Germline CDR1 KGHSH, CDR2 LQKENI. CDR3 residues: CASSPSSGRAGYEQYF. CDR3 nucleotides: TGTGCCAGCTCACCATCTAGCGGGAGGGCCGGGTACGAGCAGTACTTC. The full variable domain, its missing parts supplied by reference TRBV18 and TRBJ2-7, is NAGVMQNPRHLVRRRGQEARLRCSPMKGHSHVYWYRQLPEEGLKFMVYLQKENIIDESGMPKERFSAEFPKEGPSILRIQQVVRGDSAAYFCASSPSSGRAGYEQYFGPGTRLTVT.

The V gene is TRBV25-1, the J gene TRBJ1-2; the D is unclear. V lost 3 bases and J lost 4, with 15 bases in between. In germline, CDR1 is MGHDK, CDR2 SYGVNS. This CDR3 contains 15 residues. The CDR3 loop is CASSDLRGLSYGYTF. CDR3 bases: TGTGCCAGCAGTGACCTTAGAGGGCTCAGCTATGGCTACACCTTC.

This clone has more than one count but fewer than ten. V is TRBV19 and J is TRBJ1-1; tentative D call: TRBD1 (5 bases). Germline V gene sequence: CDR1 LNHDA, CDR2 SQIVND (reference sequence). Deletions cut 0 bases from V and 5 bases from J, with 22 bases between. The CDR3 spans 18 residues. This chain's CDR3 is CASSIDLPPRPGSTEAFF. For the CDR3, the DNA is TGTGCCAGTAGTATAGATCTCCCCCCAAGACCAGGGTCAACTGAAGCTTTCTTT.

This clone was recorded once. V usage is TRBV12-5 and J usage is TRBJ1-1, with a tentative D call TRBD1 (6 bases). Trimming removed 6 bases from V and 6 bases from J, with 23 bases in between. Germline CDR1 and CDR2: LGHNT and FRNRAP. The CDR3 has 16 amino acids. The CDR3 loop is CASGSGAGAGKPEAFF. DNA for the CDR3: TGTGCTAGTGGCTCCGGTGCGGGGGCAGGTAAGCCTGAAGCTTTCTTT.

The chain is built from TRBV10-1 and TRBJ2-7; the match to TRBD2 covers 8 bases. The germline V gene has CDR1 WNHNN and CDR2 SYGVQD (reference sequence). J gave up 4 bases and V 3 bases, and 5 bases lay outside the gene matches. This CDR3 region has 14 residues. CDR3 residues: CASSETSGSYEQYF. CDR3 DNA: TGCGCCAGCAGTGAAACTAGCGGATCTTACGAGCAGTACTTC.

In this sample, this clone turned up once. The V and J genes are TRBV5-1 and TRBJ2-7, with a tentative D call TRBD1 (5 bases). Looked up from germline, CDR1 is SGHRS and CDR2 is YFSETQ. The CDR3 contains 15 residues. The V and J ends lost 4 bases and 0 bases respectively, with 14 bases between them. The CDR3 bases are TGCGCCAGCAGCCCGCGACCAGGGTACTCCTACGAGCAGTACTTC. This gives the protein CASSPRPGYSYEQYF.

This sequence joins TRBV30 and TRBJ1-4, with 9 bases lining up with TRBD1. The CDR3 is 13 residues long. Germline V CDR1 and CDR2: GTSNPN, SVGIG (reference sequence). V lost 7 bases to trimming and J lost 6 bases; unmatched junction nucleotides: 6. Written as DNA, the CDR3 is TGTGCCTCCTCAACAGGGGGCTATGAAAAACTGTTTTTT. Protein sequence: CASSTGGYEKLFF.

The chain is built from TRBV19 and TRBJ2-5; 7 bases line up with TRBD2. CDR3 length: 15 residues. V was clipped by 1 base and J by 2 bases; unmatched bases: 4. Germline CDR1 LNHDA, CDR2 SQIVND (reference sequence). DNA of the CDR3: TGTGCCAGTAGTATAGCCCCAGCGGGGCAAGAGACCCAGTACTTC. It yields the protein CASSIAPAGQETQYF. The full variable domain, with the rest looked up from reference TRBV19 and TRBJ2-5, is DGGITQSPKYLFRKEGQNVTLSCEQNLNHDAMYWYRQDPGQGLRLIYYSQIVNDFQKGDIAEGYSVSREKKESFPLTVTSAQKNPTAFYLCASSIAPAGQETQYFGPGTRLLVL.

This clone has a single count. The gene calls are TRBV6-5 and TRBJ1-2; D perhaps matches TRBD1 (5 bases). Deletions cut 7 bases from V and 8 bases from J, with 17 bases between. CDR1 and CDR2 (germline): MNHEY, SVGAGI. CDR3 length: 13 amino acids. CDR3: CASTQGAPGGYTF. In nucleotides, the CDR3 is TGTGCCAGCACCCAGGGCGCTCCTGGAGGCTACACCTTC.

The rearrangement links TRBV6-5 to TRBJ2-7; TRBD2 is a possible D gene (6 bases). Germline V gene data show CDR1 as MNHEY and CDR2 as SVGAGI. This CDR3 has 14 residues. The V end lost 6 bases, the J end lost 6 bases, and 18 bases lay between the germline ends. The CDR3 DNA follows: TGTGCCAGCAGAACACCCGGGGGTTCGGGCGAGCAGTACTTC. It is translated as CASRTPGGSGEQYF.